A selection of T cell receptor beta chains follows, all from one sample in a study of blood T cell repertoires in COVID-19. TCRdb's table, derived via immunoSEQ multiplex PCR, lists solely in-frame clones and lacks some. The repertoire includes fewer than 80,000 clones, around 74% of them detected once, and 28% sits in the top ten. The specimen was peripheral blood. The receptors derive from a woman of 80 years or more with acute or convalescent COVID-19. CDR3s include the opening cysteine and the closing phenylalanine or tryptophan. The order of the fields is clone size, V gene, D gene, CDR3 length, J gene, CDR3 protein, CDR3 DNA. The D gene is left open where the match is weak. The listing skips clone size in some rows; elsewhere it reads once, few, many or a size class.

clone_size: -; v_call: TRBV2; d_call: TRBD2; cdr3_length: 15; j_call: TRBJ2-3; cdr3_aa: CASRTTSGEPNTQYF; cdr3_nt: TGTGCCAGCAGGACCACTAGCGGGGAGCCAAATACGCAGTATTTT
clone_size: -; v_call: TRBV28; d_call: -; cdr3_length: 13; j_call: TRBJ1-3; cdr3_aa: CASSLRGANTIYF; cdr3_nt: TGTGCCAGCAGTTTACGGGGAGCAAACACCATATATTTT
clone_size: -; v_call: TRBV7-2; d_call: -; cdr3_length: 13; j_call: TRBJ1-2; cdr3_aa: CASSFTGSYGYTF; cdr3_nt: TGTGCCAGCAGCTTCACAGGTTCCTATGGCTACACCTTC
clone_size: -; v_call: TRBV27; d_call: TRBD2; cdr3_length: 14; j_call: TRBJ2-1; cdr3_aa: CASTERGSYNEQFF; cdr3_nt: TGTGCCAGCACCGAGCGGGGCTCCTACAATGAGCAGTTCTTC
clone_size: -; v_call: TRBV10-3; d_call: -; cdr3_length: 15; j_call: TRBJ1-1; cdr3_aa: CAISDGGRGNTEAFF; cdr3_nt: TGTGCCATCAGTGACGGGGGACGGGGGAACACTGAAGCTTTCTTT
clone_size: -; v_call: TRBV2; d_call: -; cdr3_length: 15; j_call: TRBJ1-3; cdr3_aa: CASSEKQVIGNTIYF; cdr3_nt: TGTGCCAGCAGTGAAAAACAGGTGATTGGAAACACCATATATTTT
clone_size: few; v_call: TRBV9; d_call: TRBD1; cdr3_length: 15; j_call: TRBJ2-3; cdr3_aa: CASSAGTGGIDTQYF; cdr3_nt: TGTGCCAGCAGCGCTGGGACAGGGGGCATAGATACGCAGTATTTT
clone_size: -; v_call: TRBV12-3/TRBV12-4; d_call: -; cdr3_length: 13; j_call: TRBJ2-7; cdr3_aa: CASSLSRKDEQYF; cdr3_nt: TGTGCCAGCAGTTTGAGCAGGAAGGACGAGCAGTACTTC
clone_size: -; v_call: TRBV7-9; d_call: -; cdr3_length: 14; j_call: TRBJ2-3; cdr3_aa: CASSTDRYTDTQYF; cdr3_nt: TGTGCCAGCAGTACAGACAGGTACACAGATACGCAGTATTTT
clone_size: -; v_call: TRBV19; d_call: TRBD1; cdr3_length: 13; j_call: TRBJ1-2; cdr3_aa: CASNPRGSGGYTF; cdr3_nt: TGTGCCAGTAATCCCAGGGGGTCTGGTGGCTACACCTTC
clone_size: -; v_call: TRBV7-9; d_call: TRBD1; cdr3_length: 13; j_call: TRBJ1-3; cdr3_aa: CASRQGAGNTIYF; cdr3_nt: TGTGCCAGCAGGCAGGGGGCTGGAAACACCATATATTTT
clone_size: -; v_call: TRBV6-5; d_call: -; cdr3_length: 12; j_call: TRBJ1-2; cdr3_aa: CASKSGNRGYTF; cdr3_nt: TGTGCCAGCAAATCGGGGAATCGGGGCTACACCTTC
clone_size: -; v_call: TRBV19; d_call: -; cdr3_length: 13; j_call: TRBJ1-5; cdr3_aa: CASRGSGNQPQHF; cdr3_nt: TGTGCCAGTAGAGGGTCAGGGAATCAGCCCCAGCATTTT
clone_size: -; v_call: TRBV7-9; d_call: -; cdr3_length: 16; j_call: TRBJ1-4; cdr3_aa: CASSPTPYRYNEKLFF; cdr3_nt: TGTGCCAGCAGCCCAACCCCCTACAGATATAATGAAAAACTGTTTTTT
clone_size: many; v_call: TRBV9; d_call: TRBD1; cdr3_length: 12; j_call: TRBJ1-1; cdr3_aa: CASSSQGYEAFF; cdr3_nt: TGTGCCAGCAGCTCACAGGGGTATGAAGCTTTCTTT
clone_size: few; v_call: TRBV15; d_call: TRBD1; cdr3_length: 13; j_call: TRBJ1-1; cdr3_aa: CATSRGQYTEAFF; cdr3_nt: TGTGCCACCAGCAGGGGACAGTACACTGAAGCTTTCTTT
clone_size: -; v_call: TRBV11-3; d_call: -; cdr3_length: 14; j_call: TRBJ2-3; cdr3_aa: CASSFGRVTDTQYF; cdr3_nt: TGTGCCAGCAGCTTCGGGCGGGTCACAGATACGCAGTATTTT
clone_size: many; v_call: TRBV25-1; d_call: TRBD1; cdr3_length: 16; j_call: TRBJ1-3; cdr3_aa: CASTATGTGVGNTIYF; cdr3_nt: TGTGCCAGCACCGCCACCGGGACAGGGGTTGGAAACACCATATATTTT
clone_size: -; v_call: TRBV5-4; d_call: TRBD2; cdr3_length: 14; j_call: TRBJ2-5; cdr3_aa: CASSRGGAQETQYF; cdr3_nt: TGTGCCAGCAGCCGGGGGGGAGCCCAAGAGACCCAGTACTTC
clone_size: -; v_call: TRBV6-6; d_call: -; cdr3_length: 14; j_call: TRBJ1-6; cdr3_aa: CASKANPGASPLHF; cdr3_nt: TGTGCCAGCAAGGCAAACCCAGGGGCTTCACCCCTCCACTTT
clone_size: -; v_call: TRBV10-2; d_call: TRBD2; cdr3_length: 19; j_call: TRBJ2-1; cdr3_aa: CASSEGWASGRDAYNEQFF; cdr3_nt: TGCGCCAGCAGTGAAGGGTGGGCTAGCGGGAGGGACGCCTACAATGAGCAGTTCTTC
clone_size: many; v_call: TRBV7-3; d_call: -; cdr3_length: 16; j_call: TRBJ1-6; cdr3_aa: CASSPGGVAYNSPLHF; cdr3_nt: TGTGCCAGCAGCCCGGGGGGGGTCGCCTATAATTCACCCCTCCACTTT
clone_size: -; v_call: TRBV7-3; d_call: TRBD2; cdr3_length: 15; j_call: TRBJ2-4; cdr3_aa: CASSLNGGKGNIQYF; cdr3_nt: TGTGCCAGCAGCTTAAACGGGGGGAAAGGAAACATTCAGTACTTC
clone_size: -; v_call: TRBV7-2; d_call: -; cdr3_length: 12; j_call: TRBJ1-2; cdr3_aa: CASSYQGRGYTF; cdr3_nt: TGTGCCAGCAGCTACCAGGGAAGGGGCTACACCTTC
clone_size: -; v_call: TRBV3-1/TRBV3-2; d_call: TRBD1; cdr3_length: 16; j_call: TRBJ1-1; cdr3_aa: CASSQNTGALNTEAFF; cdr3_nt: TGTGCCAGCAGCCAAAACACAGGGGCCTTAAACACTGAAGCTTTCTTT
clone_size: -; v_call: TRBV9; d_call: TRBD2; cdr3_length: 17; j_call: TRBJ2-1; cdr3_aa: CASSPSPGLAGVNEQFF; cdr3_nt: TGTGCCAGCAGTCCTAGTCCGGGACTAGCGGGAGTCAATGAGCAGTTCTTC
clone_size: -; v_call: TRBV5-1; d_call: TRBD1; cdr3_length: 14; j_call: TRBJ1-2; cdr3_aa: CASSSSPGGGGYTF; cdr3_nt: TGCGCCAGCAGCTCATCCCCAGGGGGTGGTGGCTACACCTTC
clone_size: -; v_call: TRBV27; d_call: -; cdr3_length: 14; j_call: TRBJ1-2; cdr3_aa: CASSLSGLNYGYTF; cdr3_nt: TGTGCCAGCAGTTTAAGTGGGCTTAACTATGGCTACACCTTC
clone_size: -; v_call: TRBV27; d_call: -; cdr3_length: 15; j_call: TRBJ1-1; cdr3_aa: CASRPRQFTNTEAFF; cdr3_nt: TGTGCCAGCAGGCCCCGACAGTTTACGAACACTGAAGCTTTCTTT
clone_size: -; v_call: TRBV5-5; d_call: -; cdr3_length: 14; j_call: TRBJ2-2; cdr3_aa: CASSLGRTDGELFF; cdr3_nt: TGTGCCAGCAGCTTGGGGCGGACAGACGGGGAGCTGTTTTTT
clone_size: few; v_call: TRBV6-2/TRBV6-3; d_call: TRBD1; cdr3_length: 15; j_call: TRBJ1-5; cdr3_aa: CASSSRQGFNQPQHF; cdr3_nt: TGTGCCAGCAGTTCCCGACAGGGCTTCAATCAGCCCCAGCATTTT
clone_size: -; v_call: TRBV7-2; d_call: -; cdr3_length: 15; j_call: TRBJ1-2; cdr3_aa: CASSLAGERGYGYTF; cdr3_nt: TGTGCCAGCAGCTTAGCGGGTGAGAGAGGCTATGGCTACACCTTC
clone_size: -; v_call: TRBV11-2; d_call: -; cdr3_length: 15; j_call: TRBJ1-2; cdr3_aa: CASSPSRGGNYGYTF; cdr3_nt: TGTGCCAGCAGCCCTTCACGGGGGGGGAACTATGGCTACACCTTC
clone_size: few; v_call: TRBV6-5; d_call: -; cdr3_length: 13; j_call: TRBJ1-1; cdr3_aa: CASSYAGNTEAFF; cdr3_nt: TGTGCCAGCAGTTACGCGGGGAACACTGAAGCTTTCTTT
clone_size: -; v_call: TRBV7-9; d_call: TRBD1; cdr3_length: 14; j_call: TRBJ1-1; cdr3_aa: CASSLQGANTEAFF; cdr3_nt: TGTGCCAGCAGCTTGCAGGGGGCGAACACTGAAGCTTTCTTT
clone_size: -; v_call: TRBV9; d_call: TRBD1; cdr3_length: 14; j_call: TRBJ2-1; cdr3_aa: CASGGDRAYNEQFF; cdr3_nt: TGTGCCAGCGGGGGGGACAGGGCCTACAATGAGCAGTTCTTC
clone_size: -; v_call: TRBV29-1; d_call: -; cdr3_length: 12; j_call: TRBJ1-2; cdr3_aa: CSVVMNRNGYTF; cdr3_nt: TGCAGCGTTGTGATGAACAGGAATGGCTACACCTTC
clone_size: -; v_call: TRBV7-2; d_call: -; cdr3_length: 14; j_call: TRBJ2-1; cdr3_aa: CASSPGRGHNEQFF; cdr3_nt: TGTGCCAGCAGCCCCGGCAGGGGACACAATGAGCAGTTCTTC
clone_size: once; v_call: TRBV30; d_call: TRBD2; cdr3_length: 18; j_call: TRBJ2-3; cdr3_aa: CAWRVYNLLAGGRDTQYF; cdr3_nt: TGTGCCTGGAGGGTATACAACTTACTAGCGGGAGGGAGAGATACGCAGTATTTT
clone_size: few; v_call: TRBV28; d_call: -; cdr3_length: 15; j_call: TRBJ1-5; cdr3_aa: CASSGPRELGQPQHF; cdr3_nt: TGTGCCAGCAGTGGTCCCAGGGAACTGGGTCAGCCCCAGCATTTT
clone_size: -; v_call: TRBV5-6; d_call: TRBD1; cdr3_length: 13; j_call: TRBJ2-1; cdr3_aa: CASSFSRQGEQFF; cdr3_nt: TGTGCCAGCAGCTTTTCCCGACAGGGTGAGCAGTTCTTC
clone_size: -; v_call: TRBV9; d_call: -; cdr3_length: 15; j_call: TRBJ2-3; cdr3_aa: CASSVVPGESDTQYF; cdr3_nt: TGTGCCAGCAGCGTAGTGCCGGGGGAGTCCGATACGCAGTATTTT
clone_size: once; v_call: TRBV7-9; d_call: TRBD2; cdr3_length: 19; j_call: TRBJ2-1; cdr3_aa: CASSSTLLALGLLYNEQFF; cdr3_nt: TGTGCCAGCAGCTCAACCCTACTAGCGCTAGGTTTATTATACAATGAGCAGTTCTTC
clone_size: -; v_call: TRBV6-1; d_call: TRBD2; cdr3_length: 16; j_call: TRBJ2-1; cdr3_aa: CASSGRGLAGVNEQFF; cdr3_nt: TGTGCCAGCAGTGGTCGTGGACTAGCGGGAGTTAATGAGCAGTTCTTC
clone_size: -; v_call: TRBV19; d_call: TRBD1; cdr3_length: 13; j_call: TRBJ1-2; cdr3_aa: CATSGQNNYGYTF; cdr3_nt: TGTGCCACTTCGGGACAGAATAACTATGGCTACACCTTC
clone_size: -; v_call: TRBV2; d_call: -; cdr3_length: 14; j_call: TRBJ1-5; cdr3_aa: CASVSRVGNQPQHF; cdr3_nt: TGTGCCAGCGTGTCACGAGTGGGCAATCAGCCCCAGCATTTT
clone_size: -; v_call: TRBV7-6; d_call: TRBD1; cdr3_length: 16; j_call: TRBJ1-5; cdr3_aa: CASSQGATGSNQPQHF; cdr3_nt: TGTGCCAGCAGCCAGGGAGCGACAGGGTCCAATCAGCCCCAGCATTTT
clone_size: -; v_call: TRBV7-2; d_call: -; cdr3_length: 14; j_call: TRBJ1-3; cdr3_aa: CASSVQVSGNTIYF; cdr3_nt: TGTGCCAGCAGCGTACAGGTCTCTGGAAACACCATATATTTT
clone_size: -; v_call: TRBV28; d_call: -; cdr3_length: 13; j_call: TRBJ1-4; cdr3_aa: CASGAPGREKLFF; cdr3_nt: TGTGCCAGCGGTGCACCCGGGAGAGAAAAACTGTTTTTT
clone_size: -; v_call: TRBV5-1; d_call: -; cdr3_length: 13; j_call: TRBJ1-2; cdr3_aa: CASSPSRGYGYTF; cdr3_nt: TGCGCCAGCAGCCCAAGTAGGGGCTATGGCTACACCTTC
clone_size: -; v_call: TRBV14; d_call: TRBD2; cdr3_length: 14; j_call: TRBJ2-3; cdr3_aa: CASSQELAGSAQYF; cdr3_nt: TGTGCCAGCAGCCAAGAACTAGCGGGGTCTGCGCAGTATTTT
clone_size: once; v_call: TRBV3-1/TRBV3-2; d_call: -; cdr3_length: 16; j_call: TRBJ2-2; cdr3_aa: CASSQAQNTNTGELFF; cdr3_nt: TGTGCCAGCAGCCAAGCACAGAATACGAACACCGGGGAGCTGTTTTTT
clone_size: -; v_call: TRBV24-1; d_call: TRBD2; cdr3_length: 17; j_call: TRBJ2-1; cdr3_aa: CATSDPGLAGTYNEQFF; cdr3_nt: TGTGCCACCAGTGATCCGGGACTAGCGGGAACCTACAATGAGCAGTTCTTC
clone_size: few; v_call: TRBV6-1; d_call: -; cdr3_length: 12; j_call: TRBJ2-7; cdr3_aa: CASSDSSYEQYF; cdr3_nt: TGTGCCAGCAGTGACAGTTCCTACGAGCAGTACTTC
clone_size: -; v_call: TRBV7-2; d_call: TRBD2; cdr3_length: 14; j_call: TRBJ2-1; cdr3_aa: CASSLSRGREEQFF; cdr3_nt: TGTGCCAGCAGCTTATCCCGCGGGAGGGAGGAGCAGTTCTTC
clone_size: -; v_call: TRBV10-2; d_call: TRBD1; cdr3_length: 18; j_call: TRBJ2-6; cdr3_aa: CASSDLGQGSSGANVLTF; cdr3_nt: TGCGCCAGCAGTGACCTGGGACAGGGGAGCTCTGGGGCCAACGTCCTGACTTTC
clone_size: -; v_call: TRBV5-1; d_call: -; cdr3_length: 14; j_call: TRBJ1-2; cdr3_aa: CASRSTGTAYGYTF; cdr3_nt: TGCGCCAGCAGGTCGACAGGAACCGCCTATGGCTACACCTTC
clone_size: -; v_call: TRBV19; d_call: TRBD2; cdr3_length: 16; j_call: TRBJ2-1; cdr3_aa: CASSSLAGRPYNEQFF; cdr3_nt: TGTGCCAGTAGTAGTCTAGCGGGACGCCCATACAATGAGCAGTTCTTC
clone_size: -; v_call: TRBV19; d_call: -; cdr3_length: 15; j_call: TRBJ2-4; cdr3_aa: CASSITGLAKNIQYF; cdr3_nt: TGTGCCAGTAGTATAACGGGGTTAGCCAAAAACATTCAGTACTTC